These T cell receptor beta chains were read from a single sample in a study of breast tumors, draining lymph nodes, adjacent tissues. TCRdb itself ran the multiplex PCR reads through MiXCR, one entry per CDR3 protein. The sample lists some 130,000 distinct CDR3 sequences; 15% to 20% were seen once. Sequences were obtained from axillary lymph node tissue. The receptor set was obtained from a female donor with breast cancer. Some clones in this sample may be carry-over from other donors' samples. Both conserved end residues are part of each CDR3. The D gene is left open where the match is weak. The size field is filled for only some rows; it gives once, few, many or a size class.

d_call: NA
clone_size: many
v_call: TRBV6-5
j_call: TRBJ1-2
cdr3_length: 15
cdr3_nt: TGTGCCAGCAGTTACTCCGGCCAGTCCTTATATGGCTACACCTTC
cdr3_aa: CASSYSGQSLYGYTF

d_call: NA
clone_size: many
v_call: TRBV27
j_call: TRBJ1-6
cdr3_length: 13
cdr3_nt: TGTGCCAGCAGTTTTCGGGCAGTTCCTCCCCTCCACTTT
cdr3_aa: CASSFRAVPPLHF

d_call: NA
clone_size: many
v_call: TRBV2
j_call: TRBJ2-1
cdr3_length: 13
cdr3_nt: TGTGCCAGCAGTGAGATCTTTAGGGAGAAGCAGTTCTTC
cdr3_aa: CASSEIFREKQFF

d_call: TRBD1
clone_size: NA
v_call: TRBV20-1
j_call: TRBJ1-1
cdr3_length: 11
cdr3_nt: TGCAGTGCCCCGGACAGGGCAGAAGCTTTCTTT
cdr3_aa: CSAPDRAEAFF

d_call: TRBD2
clone_size: many
v_call: TRBV6-1
j_call: TRBJ2-3
cdr3_length: 16
cdr3_nt: TGTGCCAGCAGTGAAACCGGACTAGCGGTTATAGGTACGCAGTATTTT
cdr3_aa: CASSETGLAVIGTQYF

d_call: TRBD1
clone_size: many
v_call: TRBV5-5
j_call: TRBJ1-3
cdr3_length: 13
cdr3_nt: TGTGCCAGCAGCGCGACAGGGTCGAGCACCATATATTTT
cdr3_aa: CASSATGSSTIYF

d_call: TRBD2
clone_size: many
v_call: TRBV20-1
j_call: TRBJ2-1
cdr3_length: 16
cdr3_nt: TGCAGTGCTGGAATGGGACTAGCGGGAGTGCACAATGAGCAGTTCTTC
cdr3_aa: CSAGMGLAGVHNEQFF

d_call: NA
clone_size: many
v_call: TRBV29-1
j_call: TRBJ2-2
cdr3_length: 14
cdr3_nt: TGCAGCGCAGACGGGGGGCGAAACACCGGGGAGCTGTTTTTT
cdr3_aa: CSADGGRNTGELFF

d_call: NA
clone_size: many
v_call: TRBV5-6
j_call: TRBJ2-7
cdr3_length: 15
cdr3_nt: TGTGCCAGCAGCTTGGACCCGCCAGGTTCCTACGAGCAGTACTTC
cdr3_aa: CASSLDPPGSYEQYF

d_call: NA
clone_size: many
v_call: TRBV20-1
j_call: TRBJ2-1
cdr3_length: 14
cdr3_nt: TGCAGTGCTACGTTGGACATTAAGCTTTATGAGCAGTTCTTC
cdr3_aa: CSATLDIKLYEQFF

d_call: NA
clone_size: many
v_call: TRBV3-1
j_call: TRBJ1-2
cdr3_length: 16
cdr3_nt: TGTGCCAGCAGCCAAGATTCGCCGGGTTATACCTATGGCTACACCTTC
cdr3_aa: CASSQDSPGYTYGYTF

d_call: NA
clone_size: many
v_call: TRBV10-2
j_call: TRBJ1-6
cdr3_length: 17
cdr3_nt: TGCGCCAGCAGTGACCCCGGGGGCGGCAACTCCAATTCACCCCTCCACTTT
cdr3_aa: CASSDPGGGNSNSPLHF

d_call: NA
clone_size: many
v_call: TRBV6-1
j_call: TRBJ1-6
cdr3_length: 16
cdr3_nt: TGTGCCAGCAGTGAAGAACGGAGCTCCTATAATTCACCCCTCCACTTT
cdr3_aa: CASSEERSSYNSPLHF

d_call: NA
clone_size: NA
v_call: TRBV7-6
j_call: TRBJ2-4
cdr3_length: 16
cdr3_nt: TGTGCCAGCAGCCCCCTGGCCGGGGTAATGAAAAACATTCAGTACTTC
cdr3_aa: CASSPLAGVMKNIQYF

d_call: NA
clone_size: many
v_call: TRBV20-1
j_call: TRBJ2-1
cdr3_length: 12
cdr3_nt: TGCAGTGCCAGAGGCTACCAGGGTGAGCAGTTCTTC
cdr3_aa: CSARGYQGEQFF

d_call: TRBD1
clone_size: NA
v_call: TRBV18
j_call: TRBJ1-2
cdr3_length: 16
cdr3_nt: TGTGCCAGCTCACCAAACGGGGACAGGGGAAACAATGGCTACACCTTC
cdr3_aa: CASSPNGDRGNNGYTF

d_call: TRBD2
clone_size: many
v_call: TRBV19
j_call: TRBJ2-3
cdr3_length: 18
cdr3_nt: TGTGCCAGTAGTATAATTAGGACTAGCGGGAGGCCCACAGATACGCAGTATTTT
cdr3_aa: CASSIIRTSGRPTDTQYF

d_call: NA
clone_size: many
v_call: TRBV6-6
j_call: TRBJ2-7
cdr3_length: 12
cdr3_nt: TGTGCCAGCAGTTACTCGTCAAACGAGCAGTACTTC
cdr3_aa: CASSYSSNEQYF

d_call: NA
clone_size: NA
v_call: TRBV18
j_call: TRBJ2-3
cdr3_length: 16
cdr3_nt: TGTGCCAGCAAACGACAGTCAATGGATAGCACAGATGCGCAGTATTTT
cdr3_aa: CASKRQSMDSTDAQYF

d_call: TRBD2
clone_size: NA
v_call: TRBV20-1
j_call: TRBJ2-1
cdr3_length: 14
cdr3_nt: TGCAGTGCTTGGCCAGCGGGAGTTTACAATGAGCAGTTCTTC
cdr3_aa: CSAWPAGVYNEQFF

d_call: NA
clone_size: many
v_call: TRBV7-2
j_call: TRBJ2-1
cdr3_length: 14
cdr3_nt: TGTGCCAGCAGCTCCCGGACTACGAACAATGAGCAGTTCTTC
cdr3_aa: CASSSRTTNNEQFF

d_call: TRBD1
clone_size: many
v_call: TRBV11-2
j_call: TRBJ2-7
cdr3_length: 14
cdr3_nt: TGTGCCAGCAGCTCACGGACAGGGGAATACGAGCAGTACTTC
cdr3_aa: CASSSRTGEYEQYF

d_call: NA
clone_size: NA
v_call: TRBV3-1
j_call: TRBJ2-7
cdr3_length: 14
cdr3_nt: TGTGCCAGCAGCCGGGACACCCGCTCCTACGAGCAGTACTTC
cdr3_aa: CASSRDTRSYEQYF

d_call: TRBD2
clone_size: many
v_call: TRBV20-1
j_call: TRBJ2-3
cdr3_length: 14
cdr3_nt: TGCAGTGCTCTCAGACTAGCGGCTACAGATACGCAGTATTTT
cdr3_aa: CSALRLAATDTQYF

d_call: NA
clone_size: many
v_call: TRBV6-4
j_call: TRBJ1-3
cdr3_length: 14
cdr3_nt: TGTGCCAGCAGTGACTCGGTAGGCGGAAACACCATATATTTT
cdr3_aa: CASSDSVGGNTIYF

d_call: NA
clone_size: many
v_call: TRBV19
j_call: TRBJ2-5
cdr3_length: 13
cdr3_nt: TGTGCCAGTAGTATCGACAGTCTAGGGACCCAGTACTTC
cdr3_aa: CASSIDSLGTQYF

d_call: NA
clone_size: NA
v_call: TRBV2
j_call: TRBJ2-2
cdr3_length: 14
cdr3_nt: TGTGCCAGCCAGGACGGGGGAGGCACCGGGGAGCTGTTTTTT
cdr3_aa: CASQDGGGTGELFF

d_call: TRBD2
clone_size: many
v_call: TRBV7-2
j_call: TRBJ2-3
cdr3_length: 15
cdr3_nt: TGTGCCAGCAGCTGGACTAGCGGGAGCTCTGATACGCAGTATTTT
cdr3_aa: CASSWTSGSSDTQYF

d_call: NA
clone_size: many
v_call: TRBV9
j_call: TRBJ1-2
cdr3_length: 14
cdr3_nt: TGTGCCAGCAGCGTAAGTGGGCCATCCTATGGCTACACCTTC
cdr3_aa: CASSVSGPSYGYTF

d_call: TRBD1
clone_size: many
v_call: TRBV9
j_call: TRBJ1-2
cdr3_length: 14
cdr3_nt: TGTGCCAGCAGTGAACCAGGGGGCGAAGATGGCTACACCTTC
cdr3_aa: CASSEPGGEDGYTF

d_call: TRBD1
clone_size: many
v_call: TRBV9
j_call: TRBJ2-1
cdr3_length: 16
cdr3_nt: TGTGCCAGCAGCGCACGAACCGGGACAGGGTACAATGAGCAGTTCTTC
cdr3_aa: CASSARTGTGYNEQFF

d_call: TRBD1
clone_size: many
v_call: TRBV19
j_call: TRBJ2-3
cdr3_length: 13
cdr3_nt: TGTGCCAGTAGTACGGGACAGTTAGATACGCAGTATTTT
cdr3_aa: CASSTGQLDTQYF

d_call: NA
clone_size: NA
v_call: TRBV18
j_call: TRBJ2-3
cdr3_length: 13
cdr3_nt: TGTGCCAGCTCACGGGGGTATGCAGATACGCAGTATTTT
cdr3_aa: CASSRGYADTQYF

d_call: TRBD2
clone_size: many
v_call: TRBV20-1
j_call: TRBJ2-5
cdr3_length: 16
cdr3_nt: TGCAGTGCTAGGGCGTATGGGACTAGCGGGGGCGAGACCCAGTACTTC
cdr3_aa: CSARAYGTSGGETQYF

d_call: NA
clone_size: many
v_call: TRBV4-1
j_call: TRBJ1-6
cdr3_length: 13
cdr3_nt: TGCGCCAGCAGCCAAGATTTGGCGGGACCCCTCCACTTT
cdr3_aa: CASSQDLAGPLHF

d_call: TRBD1
clone_size: many
v_call: TRBV19
j_call: TRBJ2-3
cdr3_length: 17
cdr3_nt: TGTGCCAGTAGTATGCGTCTTGACAGGGTCGGGTCAGATACGCAGTATTTT
cdr3_aa: CASSMRLDRVGSDTQYF

d_call: TRBD2
clone_size: many
v_call: TRBV6-6
j_call: TRBJ2-1
cdr3_length: 15
cdr3_nt: TGTGCCAGCAGTTCACCGGGACTAGCGATGCATGAGCAGTTCTTC
cdr3_aa: CASSSPGLAMHEQFF

d_call: NA
clone_size: many
v_call: TRBV25-1
j_call: TRBJ1-6
cdr3_length: 15
cdr3_nt: TGTGCCAGCAAGGGCAGAGGCGGGAATAATTCACCCCTCCACTTT
cdr3_aa: CASKGRGGNNSPLHF

d_call: TRBD2
clone_size: many
v_call: TRBV19
j_call: TRBJ2-2
cdr3_length: 16
cdr3_nt: TGTGCCAGTAGTAGGGGGACTAGTTTTTTCCGAGGGGAGCTGTTTTTT
cdr3_aa: CASSRGTSFFRGELFF

d_call: NA
clone_size: many
v_call: TRBV24-1
j_call: TRBJ2-3
cdr3_length: 15
cdr3_nt: TGTGCCACCAGTGACCCGATAAGACTGGGAGATACGCAGTATTTT
cdr3_aa: CATSDPIRLGDTQYF

d_call: NA
clone_size: many
v_call: TRBV6-4
j_call: TRBJ2-2
cdr3_length: 14
cdr3_nt: TGTGCCAGCAGTGAAAGTCCACGAACCGGGGAGCTGTTTTTT
cdr3_aa: CASSESPRTGELFF